The rows below give T cell receptor beta chains drawn from one sample of a study of vaccination effects on CD4 cells after COVID-19. Antigens for these TCRs are unknown. This table comes from immunoSEQ multiplex PCR, and its TCRdb copy is limited to in-frame clones, with some not included. Seen here are more than 12,000 clones, 65% to 75% observed once, and the top ten hold roughly 23%. Here the sequenced sample was CD4+ T cells from PBMCs cultured with HCoV-NL63 spike peptides, taken after COVID-19 vaccination. These receptors originate from a human donor who received a COVID-19 vaccine. CDR3s include the opening cysteine and the closing phenylalanine or tryptophan. The order of the fields is CDR3 DNA, CDR3 protein, V gene, clone size, D gene, J gene. The D gene is left open where the match is weak. Size is stated for part of the rows, as once, few or many counts, or as a class when the clone is expanded.

CDR3nt: TGTGCTAGCAGCCCAGGGCCCCAAGAGACCCAGTACTTC
CDR3aa: CASSPGPQETQYF
v_gene: TRBV7-7
abundance: -
d_gene: -
j_gene: TRBJ2-5

CDR3nt: TGTGCCAGCAGTCCGAACAGGGGCAGGAATCAGCCCCAGCATTTT
CDR3aa: CASSPNRGRNQPQHF
v_gene: TRBV28
abundance: -
d_gene: TRBD1
j_gene: TRBJ1-5

CDR3nt: TGTGCCAGCAGCCAAGAGGGTCAAAAGCAGTACTTC
CDR3aa: CASSQEGQKQYF
v_gene: TRBV3-1/TRBV3-2
abundance: medium-sized
d_gene: -
j_gene: TRBJ2-7

CDR3nt: TGTGCCACCACTCCGGGACACCTACTCTCCTACGAGCAGTACTTC
CDR3aa: CATTPGHLLSYEQYF
v_gene: TRBV28
abundance: -
d_gene: -
j_gene: TRBJ2-7

CDR3nt: TGTGCCACCAGCACCTCGAGATCCGGGGAGCTGTTTTTT
CDR3aa: CATSTSRSGELFF
v_gene: TRBV7-9
abundance: few
d_gene: -
j_gene: TRBJ2-2

CDR3nt: TGTGCCAGCAATGGCAGGGGTAACACCGGGGAGCTGTTTTTT
CDR3aa: CASNGRGNTGELFF
v_gene: TRBV2
abundance: -
d_gene: -
j_gene: TRBJ2-2

CDR3nt: TGTGCCAGCAGCCCCTGGGATTTCTCTGGAAACACCATATATTTT
CDR3aa: CASSPWDFSGNTIYF
v_gene: TRBV5-8
abundance: -
d_gene: -
j_gene: TRBJ1-3

CDR3nt: TGCGCCAGCAGCTTAGTTGGACAGGGGGCGCTTAAATCCTACAATGAGCAGTTCTTC
CDR3aa: CASSLVGQGALKSYNEQFF
v_gene: TRBV5-1
abundance: few
d_gene: TRBD1
j_gene: TRBJ2-1

CDR3nt: TGTGCCAGCAGTAATGACATGAACACTGAAGCTTTCTTT
CDR3aa: CASSNDMNTEAFF
v_gene: TRBV27
abundance: -
d_gene: -
j_gene: TRBJ1-1

CDR3nt: TGTGCCAGCAGTTACCCGAGACAGGGGAAGAACACTGAAGCTTTCTTT
CDR3aa: CASSYPRQGKNTEAFF
v_gene: TRBV6-2/TRBV6-3
abundance: -
d_gene: TRBD1
j_gene: TRBJ1-1

CDR3nt: TGTGCCAGCTCAGAGGTTCCTGGGGATCCGGGGGGCTACACCTTC
CDR3aa: CASSEVPGDPGGYTF
v_gene: TRBV18
abundance: -
d_gene: -
j_gene: TRBJ1-2

CDR3nt: TGTGCCAGCCGGCGGGAGGGGATGGATCAGCCCCAGCATTTT
CDR3aa: CASRREGMDQPQHF
v_gene: TRBV6-5
abundance: once
d_gene: -
j_gene: TRBJ1-5

CDR3nt: TGTGCCAGCAGCTTACGACAGGGTGGCCCAGATACGCAGTATTTT
CDR3aa: CASSLRQGGPDTQYF
v_gene: TRBV9
abundance: -
d_gene: TRBD1
j_gene: TRBJ2-3

CDR3nt: TGTGCCAGCAGCTTGGGGGGGTTAACTGGAAACACCATATATTTT
CDR3aa: CASSLGGLTGNTIYF
v_gene: TRBV5-8
abundance: few
d_gene: -
j_gene: TRBJ1-3

CDR3nt: TGTGCCAGCAGCTTAAGGTCGGGGAGGAACACTGAAGCTTTCTTT
CDR3aa: CASSLRSGRNTEAFF
v_gene: TRBV7-2
abundance: -
d_gene: -
j_gene: TRBJ1-1

CDR3nt: TGTGCCAGCAGCTTAGCGACAGGGGTAAATGAAAAACTGTTTTTT
CDR3aa: CASSLATGVNEKLFF
v_gene: TRBV7-2
abundance: -
d_gene: TRBD1
j_gene: TRBJ1-4

CDR3nt: TGTGCCAGCAGCCAAGGGAGTTCGGCAGGGACCTATAATTCACCCCTCCACTTT
CDR3aa: CASSQGSSAGTYNSPLHF
v_gene: TRBV3-1/TRBV3-2
abundance: -
d_gene: -
j_gene: TRBJ1-6

CDR3nt: TGCAGCGTTGAGACCGCCTACGAGCAGTACTTC
CDR3aa: CSVETAYEQYF
v_gene: TRBV29-1
abundance: -
d_gene: -
j_gene: TRBJ2-7

CDR3nt: TGTGCCAGCAGCCACCTAGGGACTTCCCCCAATGAGCAGTTCTTC
CDR3aa: CASSHLGTSPNEQFF
v_gene: TRBV3-1/TRBV3-2
abundance: -
d_gene: -
j_gene: TRBJ2-1

CDR3nt: TGTGCCAGCAGCCGAATCCAGGGGTCGGACTATGGCTACACCTTC
CDR3aa: CASSRIQGSDYGYTF
v_gene: TRBV5-6
abundance: few
d_gene: -
j_gene: TRBJ1-2

CDR3nt: TGTGCCAGCAGCCCAAGCGGGGGGGCCCAGGCTGAGCAGTTCTTC
CDR3aa: CASSPSGGAQAEQFF
v_gene: TRBV9
abundance: once
d_gene: TRBD2
j_gene: TRBJ2-1

CDR3nt: TGCGCCAGCCCTCCCCAGGGAGGAAATCAGCCCCAGCATTTT
CDR3aa: CASPPQGGNQPQHF
v_gene: TRBV23-1
abundance: -
d_gene: -
j_gene: TRBJ1-5

CDR3nt: TGTGCCAGTAAAGGGACAAACTATGGCTACACCTTC
CDR3aa: CASKGTNYGYTF
v_gene: TRBV19
abundance: -
d_gene: -
j_gene: TRBJ1-2

CDR3nt: TGCAGCGTTGAAAGGCAGGGAGGGTGGGGACAAGAGACCCAGTACTTC
CDR3aa: CSVERQGGWGQETQYF
v_gene: TRBV29-1
abundance: -
d_gene: TRBD2
j_gene: TRBJ2-5

CDR3nt: TGTGCCAGCAGCTCCAGAAGCTTGAACCTCTTGAACACTGAAGCTTTCTTT
CDR3aa: CASSSRSLNLLNTEAFF
v_gene: TRBV7-2
abundance: -
d_gene: -
j_gene: TRBJ1-1

CDR3nt: TGTGCCAGCGGGACTCAGATCTCCTACGAGCAGTACTTC
CDR3aa: CASGTQISYEQYF
v_gene: TRBV7-2
abundance: -
d_gene: -
j_gene: TRBJ2-7

CDR3nt: TGTGCCAGCAGCACTTCGACAGGGGTCAATCAGCCCCAGCATTTT
CDR3aa: CASSTSTGVNQPQHF
v_gene: TRBV9
abundance: -
d_gene: TRBD1
j_gene: TRBJ1-5

CDR3nt: TGCAGCGTTGACCTTATGAGGAGCTACACCTTC
CDR3aa: CSVDLMRSYTF
v_gene: TRBV29-1
abundance: -
d_gene: -
j_gene: TRBJ1-2